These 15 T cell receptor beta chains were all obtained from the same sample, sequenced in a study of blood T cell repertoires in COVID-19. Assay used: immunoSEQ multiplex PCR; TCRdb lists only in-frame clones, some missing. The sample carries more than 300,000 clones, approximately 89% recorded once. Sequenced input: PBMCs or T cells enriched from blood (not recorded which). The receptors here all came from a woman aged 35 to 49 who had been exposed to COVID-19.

The CDR3 here is CASSGTSGSLGEQFF. CDR3 in DNA: TGTGCCAGCAGTGGGACTAGCGGGAGTCTTGGTGAGCAGTTCTTC. The chain links TRBV6-4 to TRBJ2-1, with TRBD2 matching over 13 bases. The V gene's germline CDR1 is MRHNA and CDR2 SNTAGT. The V and J ends lost 4 bases and 9 bases, in that order; junction bases with no gene match: 6. The CDR3 totals 15 residues.

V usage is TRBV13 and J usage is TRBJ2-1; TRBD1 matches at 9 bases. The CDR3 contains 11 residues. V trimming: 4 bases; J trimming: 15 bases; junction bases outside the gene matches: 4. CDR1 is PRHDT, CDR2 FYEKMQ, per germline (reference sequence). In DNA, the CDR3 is TGTGCCAGCAGCTGGACAGGGGAAAGGTTCTTC. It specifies CASSWTGERFF.

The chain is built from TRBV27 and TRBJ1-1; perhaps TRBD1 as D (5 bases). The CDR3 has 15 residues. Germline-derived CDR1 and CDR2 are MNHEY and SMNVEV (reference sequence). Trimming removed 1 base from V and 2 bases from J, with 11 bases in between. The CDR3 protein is CASSLFGGTNTEAFF. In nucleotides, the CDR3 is TGTGCCAGCAGTTTATTTGGAGGGACCAACACTGAAGCTTTCTTT.

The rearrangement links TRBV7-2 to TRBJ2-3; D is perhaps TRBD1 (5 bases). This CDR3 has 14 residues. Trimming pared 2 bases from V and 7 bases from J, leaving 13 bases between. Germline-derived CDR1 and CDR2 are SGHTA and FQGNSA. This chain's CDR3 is CASSLSVGPNTQYF. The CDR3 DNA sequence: TGTGCCAGCAGCTTAAGTGTGGGGCCGAATACGCAGTATTTT.

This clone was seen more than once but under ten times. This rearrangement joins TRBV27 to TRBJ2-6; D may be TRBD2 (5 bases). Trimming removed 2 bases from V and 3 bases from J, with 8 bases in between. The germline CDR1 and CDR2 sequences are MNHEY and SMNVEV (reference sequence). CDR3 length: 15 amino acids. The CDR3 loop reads CASSLVGVGANVLTF. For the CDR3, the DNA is TGTGCCAGCAGTTTAGTCGGGGTTGGGGCCAACGTCCTGACTTTC.

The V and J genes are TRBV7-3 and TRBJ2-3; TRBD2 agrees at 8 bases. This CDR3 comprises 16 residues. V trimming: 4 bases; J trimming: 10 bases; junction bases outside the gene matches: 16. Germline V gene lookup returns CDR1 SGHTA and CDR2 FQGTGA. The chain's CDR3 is CASSSIRLAGPGPQYF. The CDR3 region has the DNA TGTGCCAGCAGCTCCATACGGCTAGCGGGTCCGGGGCCGCAGTATTTT.

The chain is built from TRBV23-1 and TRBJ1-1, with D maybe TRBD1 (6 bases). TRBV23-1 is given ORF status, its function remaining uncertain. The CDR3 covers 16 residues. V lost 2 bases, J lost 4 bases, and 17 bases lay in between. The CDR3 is CASSQGGGGLGTEAFF. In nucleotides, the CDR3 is TGCGCCAGCAGTCAAGGCGGGGGCGGGCTGGGCACTGAAGCTTTCTTT.

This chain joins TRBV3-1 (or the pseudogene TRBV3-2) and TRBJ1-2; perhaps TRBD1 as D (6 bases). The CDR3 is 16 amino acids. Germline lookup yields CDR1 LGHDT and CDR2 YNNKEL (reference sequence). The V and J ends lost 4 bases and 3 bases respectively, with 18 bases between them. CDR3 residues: CASSLNARDKDYGYTF. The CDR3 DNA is TGTGCCAGCAGCCTTAATGCCCGGGACAAGGACTATGGCTACACCTTC.

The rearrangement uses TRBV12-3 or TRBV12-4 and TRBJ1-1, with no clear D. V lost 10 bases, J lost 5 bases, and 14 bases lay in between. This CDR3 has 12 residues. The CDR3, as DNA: TGTGCCACCACCCCGGGAGGGACTGAAGCTTTCTTT. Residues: CATTPGGTEAFF.

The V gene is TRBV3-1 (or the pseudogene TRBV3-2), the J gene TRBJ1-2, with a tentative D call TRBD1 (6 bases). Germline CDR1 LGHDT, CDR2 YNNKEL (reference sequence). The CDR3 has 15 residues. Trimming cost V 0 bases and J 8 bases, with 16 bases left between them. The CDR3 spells CASSQDFGGRKGYTF. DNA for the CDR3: TGTGCCAGCAGCCAAGATTTCGGGGGGCGTAAGGGCTACACCTTC.

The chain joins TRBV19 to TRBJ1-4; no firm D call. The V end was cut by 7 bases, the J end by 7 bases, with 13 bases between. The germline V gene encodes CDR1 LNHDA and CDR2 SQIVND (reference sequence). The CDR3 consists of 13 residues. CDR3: CASTRGPGEKLFF. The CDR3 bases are TGTGCCAGTACGAGAGGGCCAGGTGAAAAACTGTTTTTT.

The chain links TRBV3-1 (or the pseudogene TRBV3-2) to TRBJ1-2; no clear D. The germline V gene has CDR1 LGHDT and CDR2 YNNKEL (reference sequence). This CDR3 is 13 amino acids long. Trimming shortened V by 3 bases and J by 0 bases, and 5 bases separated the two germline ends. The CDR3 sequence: CASSQPANYGYTF. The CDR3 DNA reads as TGTGCCAGCAGCCAGCCGGCTAACTATGGCTACACCTTC.

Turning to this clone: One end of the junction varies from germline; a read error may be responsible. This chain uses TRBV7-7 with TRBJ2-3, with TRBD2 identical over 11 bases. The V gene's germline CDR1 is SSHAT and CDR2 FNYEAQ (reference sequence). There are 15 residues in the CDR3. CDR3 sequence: CASSLSSGRMDTQYF. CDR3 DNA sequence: TGTGCTAGCAGCTTATCTAGCGGGAGGATGGATACGCAGTATTTT.

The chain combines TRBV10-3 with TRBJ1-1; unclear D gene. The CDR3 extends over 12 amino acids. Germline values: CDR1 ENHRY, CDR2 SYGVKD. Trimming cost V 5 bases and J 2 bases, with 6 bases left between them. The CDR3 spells CAISPVNTEAFF. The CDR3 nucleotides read TGTGCCATCAGTCCGGTAAACACTGAAGCTTTCTTT.

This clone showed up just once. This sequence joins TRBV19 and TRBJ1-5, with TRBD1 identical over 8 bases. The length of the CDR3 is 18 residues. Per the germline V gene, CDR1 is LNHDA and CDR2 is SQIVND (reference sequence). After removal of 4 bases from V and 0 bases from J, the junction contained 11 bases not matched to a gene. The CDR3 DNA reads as TGTGCCAGTAGTAGGCAGGGGGCTAGGATTAATAGCAATCAGCCCCAGCATTTT. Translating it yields CASSRQGARINSNQPQHF.